Only a few counts were recorded for the clone carrying this TCR beta chain. Its specificity is unknown. MiXCR, run by TCRdb on the 5' RACE reads, gives a single entry per CDR3 protein. In the table there are approximately 580,000 distinct CDR3 sequences, about a fifth of which are singletons. These data come from a study of T-cell memory formation after mild COVID-19. The CDR3 runs 15 residues. Broader study findings: Clones that contracted from day 15 to 85 had balanced CD4/CD8; later expanders were CD4+ biased.

The V and J genes are TRBV21-1 and TRBJ2-5. TRBV21-1 is a pseudogene locus. The sequence was obtained from an adult woman who had mild COVID-19 (a few samples of this study predate the infection). Cell type and time point are not known. The sample was PBMCs or a T cell subset sorted from them (not recorded which). In DNA, the CDR3 is TGTGCCAGCAGCAAAGCTTGGCCATCCCAAGAGACCCAGTACTTC. Its translation is CASSKAWPSQETQYF.